This TCR beta chain was observed in a study of T cells in localized non-small cell lung cancer. Study observations and caveats: Only one tumor region went through sequencing, so heterogeneity may still be there. A median of roughly 50 of the top 100 tumor clones appeared in adjacent lung, which was paired and uninvolved. Among the tissues sampled, uninvolved adjacent lung had the highest T cell clonality, above tumor.

Trimming removed 1 base from V and 7 bases from J; junction bases left unmatched: 6. CDR3 size: 16 residues. Germline assignment: CDR1 SGHVS and CDR2 FNYEAQ. For this clone: The antigen is unknown.

Assay: immunoSEQ multiplex PCR; the TCRdb copy retains only in-frame clones and omits some. This table has fewer than 90,000 clones, 70% to 90% appearing once. This TCR derives from a man aged 40 to 70 with stage I lung adenocarcinoma. The sequencing here drew on peripheral blood, taken before any cancer treatment. The chain employs TRBV7-6 and TRBJ1-6; 8 bases are a match to TRBD1. The CDR3 DNA sequence: TGTGCCAGCAGCTTAGAGAGTCAGGGGGCCAATTCACCCCTCCACTTT. The encoded protein is CASSLESQGANSPLHF.